This T cell receptor (beta chain) stems from a study of CD8 T cells in ankylosing spondylitis. The CDR3 is 13 residues long. From germline, CDR1 is SQVTM and CDR2 ANQGSEA. The V gene lost 0 bases and the J gene lost 1 base, with 6 bases spanning the gap. TCRdb reanalysed the 5' RACE reads using MiXCR and keeps one entry per CDR3 protein. The sample holds more than 200,000 distinct CDR3 sequences; 20% to 30% are singletons and the top ten take roughly 0.67%. The sample was blood, either unsorted or a sorted T cell fraction (not recorded which). V is TRBV29-1 and J is TRBJ2-5; no definite D call. The clonotype was recovered from a male donor with ankylosing spondylitis or in good health (not recorded which). CDR3 region: CSVEDGAQETQYF. The CDR3 coding sequence is TGCAGCGTTGAAGACGGAGCCCAAGAGACCCAGTACTTC.